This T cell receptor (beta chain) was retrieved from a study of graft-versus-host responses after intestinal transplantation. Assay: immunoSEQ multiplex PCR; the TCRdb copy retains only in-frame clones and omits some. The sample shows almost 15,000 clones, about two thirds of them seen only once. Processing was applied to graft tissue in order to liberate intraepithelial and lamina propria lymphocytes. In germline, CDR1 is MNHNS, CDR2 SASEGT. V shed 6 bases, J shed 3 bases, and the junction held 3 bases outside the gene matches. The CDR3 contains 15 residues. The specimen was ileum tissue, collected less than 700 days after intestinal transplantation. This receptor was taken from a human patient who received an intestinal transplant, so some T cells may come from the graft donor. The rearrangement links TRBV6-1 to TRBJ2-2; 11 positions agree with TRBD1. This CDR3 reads CASRWTGGYTGELFF. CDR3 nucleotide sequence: TGTGCCAGCAGGTGGACAGGGGGCTACACCGGGGAGCTGTTTTTT.